This passage covers 31 T cell receptor beta chains from one sample sequenced in a study of T cells in Graves' hyperthyroidism and ophthalmopathy. Amplification yielded TCR beta CDR3 regions, with RNA transcripts as the source. An initial round of RT-PCR targeting the TCR CDR3 relied on the HTBI primer set. TCRdb ran MiXCR on the multiplex PCR reads and lists one entry per CDR3 protein. The profile shows about 590,000 distinct CDR3 sequences, approximately 14% of them singletons. Material: blood. These receptors came from a woman aged 25 to 39 with Graves' hyperthyroidism.

V and J are TRBV4-2 and TRBJ2-3, with D uncertain. Germline-derived CDR1 and CDR2 are LGHNA and YNFKEQ. V lost 0 bases and J 0 bases, leaving 19 bases between the germline ends. This CDR3 region has 19 residues. The chain's CDR3 is CASSQDTDPKTPSTDTQYF. The DNA of the CDR3 is TGTGCCAGCAGCCAAGACACAGACCCAAAGACTCCTAGCACAGATACGCAGTATTTT.

This clonotype was counted between two and nine times. This rearrangement joins TRBV20-1 to TRBJ2-2, with 7 bases matching TRBD2. Looked up from germline, CDR1 is DFQATT and CDR2 is SNEGSKA (reference sequence). CDR3 size: 15 residues. Germline trimming cut 1 base from V and 5 bases from J; bases unmatched to any gene: 7. The CDR3 protein is CSARGAGVETGELFF. Here the CDR3 DNA reads TGCAGTGCTAGAGGTGCGGGAGTGGAGACCGGGGAGCTGTTTTTT.

The V call is TRBV28, the J call TRBJ1-5; D ambiguous. From germline, CDR1 is MDHEN and CDR2 SYDVKM. V was trimmed by 0 bases and J by 3 bases, leaving 12 bases between them. This CDR3 is 16 amino acids long. The CDR3 loop is CASSLWWQKDNQPQHF. CDR3 DNA sequence: TGTGCCAGCAGTTTATGGTGGCAGAAAGACAATCAGCCCCAGCATTTT.

At least ten counts were recorded for this clonotype. V and J are TRBV12-5 and TRBJ1-3; D not certain. This CDR3 spans 15 amino acids. Trimming cost V 6 bases and J 0 bases, with 12 bases left between them. Germline V gene data show CDR1 as LGHNT and CDR2 as FRNRAP. The CDR3 loop is CASGRDPSSGNTIYF. In DNA, the CDR3 is TGTGCTAGTGGCCGGGATCCGAGCTCTGGAAACACCATATATTTT.

This clonotype was detected many times. V usage is TRBV7-3 and J usage is TRBJ2-3; TRBD2 might be the D (6 bases). CDR3 size: 14 residues. The germline CDR1 and CDR2 sequences are SGHTA and FQGTGA. V was clipped by 5 bases and J by 5 bases, with 14 bases between them. Here the CDR3 DNA reads TGTGCCAGCAGCCCTGGTGGAGGGAGAGATACGCAGTATTTT. This encodes CASSPGGGRDTQYF.

V and J are TRBV19 and TRBJ2-7; 8 nucleotides agree with TRBD1. The germline gives CDR1 LNHDA, CDR2 SQIVND (reference sequence). This CDR3 contains 15 residues. Trimming removed 5 bases from V and 4 bases from J; junction bases left unmatched: 10. For the CDR3, the DNA is TGTGCCAGTAGTCCCTCGGACAGGGAGACGTACGAGCAGTACTTC. Encoded protein: CASSPSDRETYEQYF.

V usage is TRBV5-1 and J usage is TRBJ2-7; 9 bases are a match to TRBD1. V was clipped by 7 bases and J by 6 bases; unmatched bases: 11. The germline V gene encodes CDR1 SGHRS and CDR2 YFSETQ. The CDR3 consists of 14 residues. CDR3 nucleotides: TGCGCCAGCGTCAGGGGGACAGGGCTCGCCGAGCAGTACTTC. Its protein is CASVRGTGLAEQYF. Looking up the rest from reference TRBV5-1 and TRBJ2-7 gives the full variable domain: KAGVTQTPRYLIKTRGQQVTLSCSPISGHRSVSWYQQTPGQGLQFLFEYFSETQRNKGNFPGRFSGRQFSNSRSEMNVSTLELGDSALYLCASVRGTGLAEQYFGPGTRLTVT.

The chain has TRBV6-2 or TRBV6-3 and TRBJ2-7, with D possibly called TRBD1 or TRBD2 (6 bases each). The ends were cut back, 0 bases at V and 4 bases at J, with 16 bases in the middle. The CDR3 runs to 16 residues. Germline lookup yields CDR1 MNHEY and CDR2 SVGEGT. The CDR3 DNA sequence: TGTGCCAGCAGTTACTCGGGCACAGGGAGGAGGTACGAGCAGTACTTC. The encoded protein is CASSYSGTGRRYEQYF.

Many counts were recorded for this clonotype. The rearrangement links TRBV28 to TRBJ1-5; D possibly corresponds to TRBD1 (5 bases). Germline lookup yields CDR1 MDHEN and CDR2 SYDVKM. The CDR3 consists of 15 residues. V was clipped by 6 bases and J by 4 bases, with 16 bases between them. In DNA, the CDR3 is TGTGCCAGCAGGACTACAGGAACCTTAAATCAGCCCCAGCATTTT. Protein product: CASRTTGTLNQPQHF.

This clonotype has more than one count but fewer than ten. The chain employs TRBV7-9 and TRBJ1-5, with D possibly matching TRBD1 (6 bases). The CDR3 covers 12 residues. Looked up from germline, CDR1 is SEHNR and CDR2 is FQNEAQ (reference sequence). V lost 7 bases, J lost 9 bases, and 13 bases lay in between. The CDR3 is CASTRGPGPQHF. As DNA, the CDR3 is TGTGCCAGCACCCGGGGGCCTGGGCCCCAGCATTTT.

This chain connects TRBV6-1 to TRBJ2-4; 8 bases agree with TRBD1. The length of the CDR3 is 14 residues. CDR1 and CDR2 (germline): MNHNS, SASEGT. Unmatched junction bases numbered 9, after V lost 6 bases and J lost 8 bases. The CDR3 protein is CASSPGQGFHIQYF. CDR3 bases: TGTGCCAGCAGCCCAGGACAGGGTTTTCACATTCAGTACTTC.

This clonotype was seen a handful of times. This chain uses TRBV2 with TRBJ2-4, with TRBD2 matching over 7 bases. CDR3 length equals 15 residues. Trimming cost V 7 bases and J 1 base; bases outside gene matches: 7. Germline V gene lookup returns CDR1 SNHLY and CDR2 FYNNEI. For the CDR3, the DNA is TGTGCCAGCACTCGGGGGGATTTGGCCAAAAACATTCAGTACTTC. Protein product: CASTRGDLAKNIQYF.

This clonotype has a count of ten or more. The rearrangement links TRBV27 to TRBJ1-3; possibly TRBD1 for D (5 bases). The CDR3 runs 15 residues. Trimming took 2 bases from V and 4 from J, leaving 12 bases between them. CDR1 is MNHEY, CDR2 SMNVEV, per germline (reference sequence). CDR3 DNA sequence: TGTGCCAGCAGTTTAACAGGAGGAGGGGGAAACACCATATATTTT. It is translated as CASSLTGGGGNTIYF.

This clonotype was recorded at least ten times. J is TRBJ2-3 and V is TRBV28; D call uncertain. In germline, CDR1 is MDHEN, CDR2 SYDVKM. The V end was cut by 1 base, the J end by 0 bases, with 11 bases between. The CDR3 is 16 residues long. CDR3 nucleotide sequence: TGTGCCAGCAGTTTATTCCGCTACCCCAGCACAGATACGCAGTATTTT. Translated, it gives CASSLFRYPSTDTQYF.

V usage is TRBV27 and J usage is TRBJ2-5; TRBD2 matches 8 bases. Germline-derived CDR1 and CDR2 are MNHEY and SMNVEV (reference sequence). The CDR3 consists of 17 residues. Losses at the gene ends were 0 bases for V and 3 bases for J; bases not matched to a gene: 9. CDR3 nucleotides: TGTGCCAGCAGTTTATCGGGATCGGGAGCGGGAGAAGAGACCCAGTACTTC. Translating it yields CASSLSGSGAGEETQYF.

This clonotype was seen ten or more times. The V call is TRBV3-1, the J call TRBJ2-1; a weak D match, TRBD2 (6 bases). V lost 1 base, J lost 13 bases, and 11 bases lay in between. Germline lookup yields CDR1 LGHDT and CDR2 YNNKEL (reference sequence). There are 12 residues in the CDR3. In DNA form, the CDR3 reads TGTGCCAGCAGCCAAGGGGACTCGCAACAGTTCTTC. Translation: CASSQGDSQQFF.

The sample holds many counts of this clonotype. The V and J genes are TRBV30 and TRBJ1-1; D unclear. CDR1 and CDR2 (germline): GTSNPN, SVGIG (reference sequence). The CDR3 covers 12 residues. Deletions cut 5 bases from V and 3 bases from J, with 10 bases between. CDR3 coding DNA: TGTGCCTGGGGGAGAAGGGACACTGAAGCTTTCTTT. Encoded protein: CAWGRRDTEAFF.

The chain recombines TRBV12-3 or TRBV12-4 with TRBJ1-6, with TRBD1 matching 8 bases. This CDR3 is 15 amino acids long. J was trimmed by 8 bases and V by 5 bases; bases with no gene match: 8. Here the CDR3 reads CASSPNPDRDSPLHF. Written as DNA, the CDR3 is TGTGCCAGCAGTCCAAACCCGGACAGGGATTCACCCCTCCACTTT.

This clonotype was seen many times. The chain has TRBV7-3 and TRBJ2-1, with a weak D call TRBD2 (5 bases). The CDR3 is 15 residues long. Germline V gene sequence: CDR1 SGHTA, CDR2 FQGTGA. Deletions cut 2 bases from V and 10 bases from J, with 18 bases between. The CDR3 loop reads CASSLSLGPWEEQFF. As DNA, the CDR3 is TGTGCCAGCAGCTTATCCCTCGGACCCTGGGAGGAGCAGTTCTTC.

This clonotype was observed a handful of times. V and J are TRBV7-8 and TRBJ2-2, with TRBD1 identical over 8 bases. V dropped 2 bases and J dropped 3; count of bases not matched to a gene: 5. Looked up from germline, CDR1 is SGHVS and CDR2 is FQNEAQ. This CDR3 comprises 16 residues. This CDR3 reads CASSLRQGIDTGELFF. The CDR3 DNA follows: TGTGCCAGCAGCTTACGACAGGGGATTGACACCGGGGAGCTGTTTTTT.

This clonotype has at least ten counts. The V call is TRBV20-1, the J call TRBJ1-2, with a tentative D call TRBD1 (5 bases). The CDR3 runs to 14 residues. Trimming took 3 bases from V and 6 from J, leaving 17 bases between them. Germline V gives CDR1 DFQATT, CDR2 SNEGSKA (reference sequence). The CDR3 protein is CSARGYDRQDGYTF. The CDR3 region has the DNA TGCAGTGCTAGGGGATATGACAGACAAGATGGCTACACCTTC.

This clonotype was seen a few times. The rearrangement joins TRBV7-3 to TRBJ2-3; TRBD2 agrees at 7 bases. V lost 5 bases, J lost 3 bases, and 8 bases stayed unmatched. Looked up from germline, CDR1 is SGHTA and CDR2 is FQGTGA. This CDR3 spans 15 amino acids. The CDR3 sequence is CASSESGVSTDTQYF. In DNA form, the CDR3 reads TGTGCCAGCAGCGAGAGCGGGGTCTCGACAGATACGCAGTATTTT.

This chain links TRBV9 with TRBJ2-5, with TRBD2 as a possible D gene (5 bases). Trimming took off 0 bases at V and 5 bases at J, with 17 bases between the two ends. This CDR3 spans 16 amino acids. Looked up from germline, CDR1 is SGDLS and CDR2 is YYNGEE. For the CDR3, the DNA is TGTGCCAGCAGCGTAGGCGAAGCGGTCATGGGGGAGACCCAGTACTTC. It is translated as CASSVGEAVMGETQYF.

This clonotype came up once. One base away lies a much larger clone, so this may be a sequencing read error. This chain connects TRBV11-2 to TRBJ2-3; D not resolved. The length of the CDR3 is 13 residues. CDR1 is SGHAT, CDR2 FQNNGV, per germline. CDR3 loop: CTTKRLGTDTQYF. CDR3 DNA sequence: TGTACCACTAAACGGCTAGGCACAGATACGCAGTATTTT. Variable domain in full (rest from reference TRBV11-2 and TRBJ2-3): EAGVAQSPRYKIIEKRQSVAFWCNPISGHATLYWYQQILGQGPKLLIQFQNNGVVDDSQLPKDRFSAERLKGVDSTLKIQPAKLEDSAVYLCTTKRLGTDTQYFGPGTRLTVL.

The J gene is TRBJ2-7, the V gene TRBV6-5; no reliable D call. Trimming took 2 bases from V and 1 from J, leaving 9 bases between them. Looked up from germline, CDR1 is MNHEY and CDR2 is SVGAGI. The CDR3 is 14 residues long. The CDR3 bases are TGTGCCAGCAGTTACGGTACAAATTCCTACGAGCAGTACTTC. Its protein product is CASSYGTNSYEQYF.

This clonotype turned up a few times. A much more abundant neighbour one base away suggests this may be a read error. The gene calls are TRBV18 and TRBJ2-7, with TRBD1 matching 10 bases. From germline, CDR1 is KGHSH and CDR2 LQKENI. J gave up 7 bases and V 6 bases, and 6 bases lay outside the gene matches. This CDR3 has 13 residues. The CDR3 reads CASSGQGMEEQYF. CDR3 bases: TGTGCCAGCTCGGGACAGGGGATGGAGGAGCAGTACTTC.

This clonotype was detected ten times or more. The rearrangement joins TRBV20-1 to TRBJ2-1; unclear D gene. The V gene lost 0 bases and the J gene lost 0 bases, with 12 bases spanning the gap. Germline CDR1 is DFQATT and CDR2 is SNEGSKA (reference sequence). The CDR3 covers 16 residues. CDR3 coding DNA: TGCAGTGCTAGAGATCAATGGCGGAGCTCCTACAATGAGCAGTTCTTC. Translation: CSARDQWRSSYNEQFF.

This clonotype was seen a few times. The genes are TRBV7-9 and TRBJ2-7; no definite D call. Trimming left V 4 bases short and J 3 bases short, with 10 bases between. This CDR3 comprises 13 residues. CDR1 and CDR2 from the germline V gene are SEHNR and FQNEAQ (reference sequence). The CDR3 here is CASSYPLYYEQYF. The CDR3, as DNA: TGTGCCAGCAGCTACCCGTTATACTACGAGCAGTACTTC.

This clonotype was counted between two and nine times. Written as DNA, the CDR3 is TGTGCCAGCAGTCTGGCCGGGACAGACCCAGATCTGGAGCAGTACTTC. This gives the protein CASSLAGTDPDLEQYF. The chain combines TRBV28 with TRBJ2-7; 7 bases match TRBD1. CDR1 MDHEN and CDR2 SYDVKM come from the germline V gene. J was trimmed by 7 bases and V by 5 bases; bases with no gene match: 17. The CDR3 contains 16 residues.

This chain connects TRBV16 to TRBJ1-1; no clear D. The V end lost 3 bases, the J end lost 1 base, and 9 bases lay between the germline ends. The germline CDR1 and CDR2 sequences are KGHSY and FQNENV. The CDR3 consists of 14 residues. CDR3 in amino acids: CASSQQDPNTEAFF. The CDR3 DNA follows: TGTGCCAGCAGCCAGCAGGATCCGAACACTGAAGCTTTCTTT.

The table lists this clonotype with many counts. This chain uses TRBV28 with TRBJ1-6, with D uncertain. Germline V gene lookup returns CDR1 MDHEN and CDR2 SYDVKM. The CDR3 spans 15 residues. The ends were cut back, 3 bases at V and 7 bases at J, with 13 bases in the middle. CDR3 DNA: TGTGCCAGCAGTTTCCGGCGCAGTCTAAATTCACCCCTCCACTTT. This sequence encodes CASSFRRSLNSPLHF. Drawing the rest from reference TRBV28 and TRBJ1-6, the complete variable domain is DVKVTQSSRYLVKRTGEKVFLECVQDMDHENMFWYRQDPGLGLRLIYFSYDVKMKEKGDIPEGYSVSREKKERFSLILESASTNQTSMYLCASSFRRSLNSPLHFGNGTRLTVT.